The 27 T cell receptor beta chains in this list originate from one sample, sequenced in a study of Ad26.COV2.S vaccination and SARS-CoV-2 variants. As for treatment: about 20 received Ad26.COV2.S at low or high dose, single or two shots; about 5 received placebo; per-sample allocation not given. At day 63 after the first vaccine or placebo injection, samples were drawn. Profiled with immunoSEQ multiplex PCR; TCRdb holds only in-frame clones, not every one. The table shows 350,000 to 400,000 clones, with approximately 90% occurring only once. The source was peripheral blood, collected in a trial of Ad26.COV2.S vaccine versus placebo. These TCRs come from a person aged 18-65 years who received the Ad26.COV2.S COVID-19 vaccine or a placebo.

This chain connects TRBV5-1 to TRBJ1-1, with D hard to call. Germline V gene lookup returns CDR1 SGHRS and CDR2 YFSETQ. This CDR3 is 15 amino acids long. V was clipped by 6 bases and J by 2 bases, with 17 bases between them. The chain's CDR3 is CASTDSLGGNTEAFF. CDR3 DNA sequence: TGCGCCAGCACGGACTCCCTCGGAGGCAACACTGAAGCTTTCTTT. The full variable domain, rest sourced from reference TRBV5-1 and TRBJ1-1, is KAGVTQTPRYLIKTRGQQVTLSCSPISGHRSVSWYQQTPGQGLQFLFEYFSETQRNKGNFPGRFSGRQFSNSRSEMNVSTLELGDSALYLCASTDSLGGNTEAFFGQGTRLTVV.

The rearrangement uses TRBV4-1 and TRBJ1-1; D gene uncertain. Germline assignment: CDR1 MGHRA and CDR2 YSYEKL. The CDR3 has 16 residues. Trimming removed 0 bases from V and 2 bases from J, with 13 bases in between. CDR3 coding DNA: TGCGCCAGCAGCCAAGATACACTTACGCTAAACACTGAAGCTTTCTTT. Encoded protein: CASSQDTLTLNTEAFF.

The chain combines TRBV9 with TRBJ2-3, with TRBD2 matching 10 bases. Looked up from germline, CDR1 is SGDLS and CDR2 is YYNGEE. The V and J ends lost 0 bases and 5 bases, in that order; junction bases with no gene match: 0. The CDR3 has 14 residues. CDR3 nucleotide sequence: TGTGCCAGCAGCGTAGGGACTAGCGGAGATACGCAGTATTTT. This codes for CASSVGTSGDTQYF. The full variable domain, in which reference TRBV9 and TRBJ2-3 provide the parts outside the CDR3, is DSGVTQTPKHLITATGQRVTLRCSPRSGDLSVYWYQQSLDQGLQFLIQYYNGEERAKGNILERFSAQQFPDLHSELNLSSLELGDSALYFCASSVGTSGDTQYFGPGTRLTVL.

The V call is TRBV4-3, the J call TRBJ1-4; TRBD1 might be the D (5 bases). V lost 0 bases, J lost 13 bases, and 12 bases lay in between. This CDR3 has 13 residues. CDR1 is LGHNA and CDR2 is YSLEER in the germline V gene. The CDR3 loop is CASSQDGGAGLFF. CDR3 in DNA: TGCGCCAGCAGCCAAGATGGAGGGGCGGGACTGTTTTTT.

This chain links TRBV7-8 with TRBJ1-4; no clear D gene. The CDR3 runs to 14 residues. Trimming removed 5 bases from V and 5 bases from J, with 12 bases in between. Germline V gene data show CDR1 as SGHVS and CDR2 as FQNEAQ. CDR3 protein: CASSQEGQNEKLFF. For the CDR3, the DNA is TGTGCCAGCAGCCAAGAAGGTCAGAATGAAAAACTGTTTTTT.

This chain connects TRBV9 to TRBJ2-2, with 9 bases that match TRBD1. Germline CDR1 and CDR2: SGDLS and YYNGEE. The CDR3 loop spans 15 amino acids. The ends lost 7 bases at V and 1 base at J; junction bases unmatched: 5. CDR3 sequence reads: CASGGTGLNTGELFF. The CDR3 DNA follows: TGTGCCAGCGGGGGGACAGGGTTGAACACCGGGGAGCTGTTTTTT.

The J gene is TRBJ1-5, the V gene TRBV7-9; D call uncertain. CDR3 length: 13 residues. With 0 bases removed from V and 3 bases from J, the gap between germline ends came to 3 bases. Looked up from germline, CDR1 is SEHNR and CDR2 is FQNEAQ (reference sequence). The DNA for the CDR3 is TGTGCCAGCAGCTTAGCGAACAATCAGCCCCAGCATTTT. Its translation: CASSLANNQPQHF.

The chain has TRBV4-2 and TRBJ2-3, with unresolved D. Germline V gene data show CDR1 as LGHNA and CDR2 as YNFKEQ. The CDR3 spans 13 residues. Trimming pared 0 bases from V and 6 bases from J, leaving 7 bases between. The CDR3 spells CASSQDRPDTQYF. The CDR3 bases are TGTGCCAGCAGCCAAGATCGGCCCGATACGCAGTATTTT.

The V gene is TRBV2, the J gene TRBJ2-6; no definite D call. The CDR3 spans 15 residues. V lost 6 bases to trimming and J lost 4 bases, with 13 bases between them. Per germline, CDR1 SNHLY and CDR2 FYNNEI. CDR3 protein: CASSPPRAGANVLTF. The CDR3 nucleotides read TGTGCCAGCAGCCCCCCCCGGGCCGGGGCCAACGTCCTGACTTTC.

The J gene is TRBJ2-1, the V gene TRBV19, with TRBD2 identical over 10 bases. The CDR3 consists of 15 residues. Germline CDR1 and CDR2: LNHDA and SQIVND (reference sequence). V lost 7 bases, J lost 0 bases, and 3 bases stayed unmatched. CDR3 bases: TGTGCCAGTATCGCTAGCGGGAGCTCCTACAATGAGCAGTTCTTC. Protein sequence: CASIASGSSYNEQFF.

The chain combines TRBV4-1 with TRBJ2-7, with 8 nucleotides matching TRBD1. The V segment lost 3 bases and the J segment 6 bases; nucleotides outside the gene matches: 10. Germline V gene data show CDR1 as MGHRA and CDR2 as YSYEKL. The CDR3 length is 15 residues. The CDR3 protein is CASSHGQGVFTEQYF. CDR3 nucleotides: TGCGCCAGCAGCCACGGACAGGGAGTATTTACCGAGCAGTACTTC.

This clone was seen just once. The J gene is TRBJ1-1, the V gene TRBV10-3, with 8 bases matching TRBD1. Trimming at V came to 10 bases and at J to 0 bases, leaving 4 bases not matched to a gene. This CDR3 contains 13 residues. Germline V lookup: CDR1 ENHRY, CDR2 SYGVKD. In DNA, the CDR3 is TGTGCCACAGGACAGGGCATGAACACTGAAGCTTTCTTT. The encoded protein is CATGQGMNTEAFF.

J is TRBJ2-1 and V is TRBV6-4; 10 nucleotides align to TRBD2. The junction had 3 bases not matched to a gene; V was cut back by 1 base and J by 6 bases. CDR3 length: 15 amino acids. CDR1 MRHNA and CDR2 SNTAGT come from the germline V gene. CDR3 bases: TGTGCCAGCAGTGACTGGGCTAGCGGGAGCAATGAGCAGTTCTTC. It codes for CASSDWASGSNEQFF.

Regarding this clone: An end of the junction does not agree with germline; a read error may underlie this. The CDR3 DNA reads as TGTGCTAGCAGCCGCGAGGGAGGGACAGGGGCCTCTAACACTGAAGCTTTCTTT. Translating gives CASSREGGTGASNTEAFF. The rearrangement uses TRBV7-7 and TRBJ1-1, with TRBD1 matching 10 bases. CDR1 and CDR2 from the germline V gene are SSHAT and FNYEAQ (reference sequence). The CDR3 runs to 18 residues.

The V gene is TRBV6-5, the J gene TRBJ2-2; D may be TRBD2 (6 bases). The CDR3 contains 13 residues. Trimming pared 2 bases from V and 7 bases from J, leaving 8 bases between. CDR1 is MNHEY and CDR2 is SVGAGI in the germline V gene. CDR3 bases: TGTGCCAGCAGTTACGAGGAGGGCGGGGAGCTGTTTTTT. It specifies CASSYEEGGELFF.

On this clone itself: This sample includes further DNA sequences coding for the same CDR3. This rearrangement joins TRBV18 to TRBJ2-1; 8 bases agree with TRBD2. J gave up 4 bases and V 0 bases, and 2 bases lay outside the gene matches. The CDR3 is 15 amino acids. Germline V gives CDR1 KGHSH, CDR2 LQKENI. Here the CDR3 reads CASSPPSGSYNEQFF. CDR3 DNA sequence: TGTGCCAGCTCACCACCGAGCGGGAGTTACAATGAGCAGTTCTTC.

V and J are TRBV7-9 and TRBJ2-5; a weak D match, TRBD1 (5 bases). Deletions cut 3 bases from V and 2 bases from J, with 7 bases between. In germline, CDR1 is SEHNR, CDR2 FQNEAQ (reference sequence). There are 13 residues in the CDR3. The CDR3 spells CASSFTGQETQYF. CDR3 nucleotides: TGTGCCAGCAGCTTTACAGGTCAAGAGACCCAGTACTTC. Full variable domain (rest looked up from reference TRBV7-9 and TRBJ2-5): DTGVSQNPRHKITKRGQNVTFRCDPISEHNRLYWYRQTLGQGPEFLTYFQNEAQLEKSRLLSDRFSAERPKGSFSTLEIQRTEQGDSAMYLCASSFTGQETQYFGPGTRLLVL.

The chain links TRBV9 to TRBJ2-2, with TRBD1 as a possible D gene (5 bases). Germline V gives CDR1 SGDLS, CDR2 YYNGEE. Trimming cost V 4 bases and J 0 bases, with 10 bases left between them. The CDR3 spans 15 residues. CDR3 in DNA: TGTGCCAGCAGCCCCCAGGGTCCGAACACCGGGGAGCTGTTTTTT. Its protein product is CASSPQGPNTGELFF.

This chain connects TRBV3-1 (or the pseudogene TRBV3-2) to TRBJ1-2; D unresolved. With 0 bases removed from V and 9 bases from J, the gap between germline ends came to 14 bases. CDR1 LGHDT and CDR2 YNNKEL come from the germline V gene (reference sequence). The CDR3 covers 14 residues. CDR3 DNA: TGTGCCAGCAGCCAAGATAATTCCCCGAGGAGCTACACCTTC. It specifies CASSQDNSPRSYTF.

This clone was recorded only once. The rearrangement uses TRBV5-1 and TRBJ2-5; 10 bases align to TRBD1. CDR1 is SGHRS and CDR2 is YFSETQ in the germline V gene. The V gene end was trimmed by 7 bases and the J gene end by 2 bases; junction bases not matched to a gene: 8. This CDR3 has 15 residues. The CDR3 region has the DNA TGCGCCAGCGGTGGGACAGGGGCTCCACAAGAGACCCAGTACTTC. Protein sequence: CASGGTGAPQETQYF.

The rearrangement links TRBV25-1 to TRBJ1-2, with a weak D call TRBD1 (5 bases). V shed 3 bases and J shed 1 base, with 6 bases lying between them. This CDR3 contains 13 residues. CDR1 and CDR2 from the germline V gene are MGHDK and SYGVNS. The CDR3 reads CASSDDSNYGYTF. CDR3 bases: TGTGCCAGCAGTGACGACAGTAACTATGGCTACACCTTC.

CDR3 loop: CASSIYGDRVSSYEQYF. CDR3 coding DNA: TGTGCCAGTAGTATTTATGGTGACAGGGTTAGCTCCTACGAGCAGTACTTC. The rearrangement links TRBV19 to TRBJ2-7, with TRBD1 matching over 7 bases. CDR3 length equals 17 residues. The germline gives CDR1 LNHDA, CDR2 SQIVND (reference sequence). The ends lost 3 bases at V and 0 bases at J; junction bases unmatched: 11.

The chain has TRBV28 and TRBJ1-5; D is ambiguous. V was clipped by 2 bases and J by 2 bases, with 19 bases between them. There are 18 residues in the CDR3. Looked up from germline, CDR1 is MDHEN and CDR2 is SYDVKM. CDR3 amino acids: CASSLPEGRTVRNQPQHF. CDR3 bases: TGTGCCAGCAGTTTACCCGAGGGAAGGACTGTGCGCAATCAGCCCCAGCATTTT. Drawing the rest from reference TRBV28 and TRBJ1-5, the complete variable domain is DVKVTQSSRYLVKRTGEKVFLECVQDMDHENMFWYRQDPGLGLRLIYFSYDVKMKEKGDIPEGYSVSREKKERFSLILESASTNQTSMYLCASSLPEGRTVRNQPQHFGDGTRLSIL.

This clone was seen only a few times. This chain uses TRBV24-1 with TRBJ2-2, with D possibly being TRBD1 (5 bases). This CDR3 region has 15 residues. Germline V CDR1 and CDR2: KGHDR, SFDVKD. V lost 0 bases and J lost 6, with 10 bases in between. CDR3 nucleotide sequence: TGTGCCACCAGTGATTTGGGCCCCAGGGCCGGGGAGCTGTTTTTT. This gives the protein CATSDLGPRAGELFF.

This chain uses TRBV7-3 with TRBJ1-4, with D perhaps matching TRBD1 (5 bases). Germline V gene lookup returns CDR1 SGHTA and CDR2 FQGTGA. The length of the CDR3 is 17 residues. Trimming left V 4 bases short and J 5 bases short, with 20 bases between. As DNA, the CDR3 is TGTGCCAGCAGCTCACCGGTCGTTTGCAGGGTAAATGAAAAACTGTTTTTT. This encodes CASSSPVVCRVNEKLFF.

DNA of the CDR3: TGCGCCAGCAGCTTGGGTGGAGCGGGAGGCCCCTACAATGAGCAGTTCTTC. Translation gives CASSLGGAGGPYNEQFF. The chain combines TRBV5-1 with TRBJ2-1, with 9 bases lining up with TRBD2. The germline CDR1 and CDR2 sequences are SGHRS and YFSETQ. V lost 0 bases, J lost 2 bases, and 6 bases stayed unmatched. The CDR3 covers 17 residues.

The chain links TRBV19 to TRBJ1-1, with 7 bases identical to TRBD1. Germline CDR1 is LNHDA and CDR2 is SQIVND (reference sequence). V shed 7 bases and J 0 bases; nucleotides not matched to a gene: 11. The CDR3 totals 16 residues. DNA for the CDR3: TGTGCCAGTACCTTAGGGGGCTTCGGGGTGAACACTGAAGCTTTCTTT. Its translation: CASTLGGFGVNTEAFF.